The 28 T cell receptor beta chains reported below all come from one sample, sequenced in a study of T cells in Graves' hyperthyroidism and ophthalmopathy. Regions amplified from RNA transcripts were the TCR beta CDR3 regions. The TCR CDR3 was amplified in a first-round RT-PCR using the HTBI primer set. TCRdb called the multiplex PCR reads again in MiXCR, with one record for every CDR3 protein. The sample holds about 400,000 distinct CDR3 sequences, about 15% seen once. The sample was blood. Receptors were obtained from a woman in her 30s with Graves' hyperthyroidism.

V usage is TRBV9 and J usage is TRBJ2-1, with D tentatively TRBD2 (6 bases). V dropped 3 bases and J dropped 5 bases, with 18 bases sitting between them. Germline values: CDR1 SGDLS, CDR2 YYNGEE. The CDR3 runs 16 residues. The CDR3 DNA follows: TGTGCCAGCAGCGGGGAGGTGGTAGCGGAAGACAATGAGCAGTTCTTC. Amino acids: CASSGEVVAEDNEQFF.

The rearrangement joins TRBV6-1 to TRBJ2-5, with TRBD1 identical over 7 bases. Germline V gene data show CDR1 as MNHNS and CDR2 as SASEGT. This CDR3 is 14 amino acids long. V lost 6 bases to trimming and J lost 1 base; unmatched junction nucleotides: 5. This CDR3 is CASRQDRAQETQYF. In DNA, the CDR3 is TGTGCCAGCAGGCAAGACAGGGCCCAAGAGACCCAGTACTTC.

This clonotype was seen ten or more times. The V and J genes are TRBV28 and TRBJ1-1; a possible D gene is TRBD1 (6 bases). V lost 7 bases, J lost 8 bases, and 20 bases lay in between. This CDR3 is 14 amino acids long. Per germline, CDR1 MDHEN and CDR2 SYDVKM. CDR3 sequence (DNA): TGTGCCAGCACTAATCGGGGGGGCGGAAAGGAAGCTTTCTTT. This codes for CASTNRGGGKEAFF.

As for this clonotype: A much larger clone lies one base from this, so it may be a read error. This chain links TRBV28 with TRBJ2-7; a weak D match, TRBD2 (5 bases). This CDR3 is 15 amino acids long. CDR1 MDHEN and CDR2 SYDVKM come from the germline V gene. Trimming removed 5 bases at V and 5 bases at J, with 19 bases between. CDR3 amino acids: CASSASGIGINEQYF. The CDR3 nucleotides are TGTGCCAGCAGTGCTTCCGGGATAGGGATAAACGAGCAGTACTTC.

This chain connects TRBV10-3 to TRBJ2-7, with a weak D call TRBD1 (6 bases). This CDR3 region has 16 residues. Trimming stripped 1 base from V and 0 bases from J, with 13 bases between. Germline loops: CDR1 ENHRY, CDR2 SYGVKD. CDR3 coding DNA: TGTGCCATCAGTGAGTACCCCCCGGACAGCTCCTACGAGCAGTACTTC. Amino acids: CAISEYPPDSSYEQYF.

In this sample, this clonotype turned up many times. The CDR3 DNA reads as TGTGCCAGCAGTTCATTAAACCGGGACTATTCCTACGAGCAGTACTTC. Residues: CASSSLNRDYSYEQYF. The rearrangement uses TRBV6-2 or TRBV6-3 and TRBJ2-7; 7 bases line up with TRBD2. V lost 4 bases and J lost 1; bases outside the gene matches: 10. Germline assignment: CDR1 MNHEY and CDR2 SVGEGT. The CDR3 length is 16 residues.

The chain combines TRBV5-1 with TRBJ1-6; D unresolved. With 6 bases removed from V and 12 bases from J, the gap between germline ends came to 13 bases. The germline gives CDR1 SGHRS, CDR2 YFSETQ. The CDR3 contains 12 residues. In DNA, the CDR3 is TGCGCCAGCAAGGACGGAGAAGGACCCCTCCACTTT. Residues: CASKDGEGPLHF.

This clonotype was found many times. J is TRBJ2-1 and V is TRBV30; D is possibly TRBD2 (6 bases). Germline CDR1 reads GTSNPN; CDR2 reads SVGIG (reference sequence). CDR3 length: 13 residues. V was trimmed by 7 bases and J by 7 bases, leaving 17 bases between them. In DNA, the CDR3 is TGTGCCTACCAACGGCAGGCGGGAAATGAGCAGTTCTTC. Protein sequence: CAYQRQAGNEQFF.

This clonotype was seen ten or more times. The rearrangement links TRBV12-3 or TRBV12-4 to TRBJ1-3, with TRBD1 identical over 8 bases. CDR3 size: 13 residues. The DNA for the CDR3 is TGTACGACAGGGGATAGCTCTGGAAACACCATATATTTT. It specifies CTTGDSSGNTIYF.

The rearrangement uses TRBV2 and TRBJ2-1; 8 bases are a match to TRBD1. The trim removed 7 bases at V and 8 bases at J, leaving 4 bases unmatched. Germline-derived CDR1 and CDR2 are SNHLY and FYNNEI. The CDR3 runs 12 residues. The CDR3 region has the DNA TGTGCCAGCAATAACAGGGGGTATGAGCAGTTCTTC. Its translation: CASNNRGYEQFF.

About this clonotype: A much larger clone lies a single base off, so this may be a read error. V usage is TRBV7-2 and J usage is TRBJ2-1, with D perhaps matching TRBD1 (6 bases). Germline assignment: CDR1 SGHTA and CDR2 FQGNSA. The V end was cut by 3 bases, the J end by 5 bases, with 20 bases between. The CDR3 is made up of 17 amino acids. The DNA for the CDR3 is TGTACCAGCAGCTTCCTCGAGGCAGGGGAATATGACAATGAGCAGTTCTTC. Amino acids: CTSSFLEAGEYDNEQFF.

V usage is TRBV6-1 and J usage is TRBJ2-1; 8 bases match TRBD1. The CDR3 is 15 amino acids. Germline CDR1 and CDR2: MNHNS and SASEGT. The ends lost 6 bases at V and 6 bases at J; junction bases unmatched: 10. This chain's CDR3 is CASRPQGGDGNEQFF. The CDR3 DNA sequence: TGTGCCAGCAGGCCACAGGGGGGCGACGGCAATGAGCAGTTCTTC.

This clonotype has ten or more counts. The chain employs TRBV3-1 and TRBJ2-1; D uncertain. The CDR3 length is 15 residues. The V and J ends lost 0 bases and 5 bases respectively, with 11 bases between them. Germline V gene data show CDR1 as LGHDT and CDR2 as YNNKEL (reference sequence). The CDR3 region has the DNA TGTGCCAGCAGCCAAGATAGCCTTGTGCACAATGAGCAGTTCTTC. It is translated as CASSQDSLVHNEQFF.

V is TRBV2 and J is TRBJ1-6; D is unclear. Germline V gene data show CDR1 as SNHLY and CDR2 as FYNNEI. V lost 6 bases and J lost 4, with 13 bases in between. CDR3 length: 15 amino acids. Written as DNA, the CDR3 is TGTGCCAGCAGGAACCGACAAGATTATAATTCACCCCTCCACTTT. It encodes CASRNRQDYNSPLHF.

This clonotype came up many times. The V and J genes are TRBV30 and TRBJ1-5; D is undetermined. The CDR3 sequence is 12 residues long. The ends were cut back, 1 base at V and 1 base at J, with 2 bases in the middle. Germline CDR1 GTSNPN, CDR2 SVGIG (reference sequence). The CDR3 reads CAWSESNQPQHF. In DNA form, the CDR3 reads TGTGCCTGGAGTGAGAGCAATCAGCCCCAGCATTTT.

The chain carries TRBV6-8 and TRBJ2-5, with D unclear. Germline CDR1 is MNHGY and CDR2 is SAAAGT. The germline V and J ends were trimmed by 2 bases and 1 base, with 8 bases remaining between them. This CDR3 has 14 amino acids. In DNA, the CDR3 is TGTGCCAGCAGTTACGTCGGAGTCCAAGAGACCCAGTACTTC. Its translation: CASSYVGVQETQYF.

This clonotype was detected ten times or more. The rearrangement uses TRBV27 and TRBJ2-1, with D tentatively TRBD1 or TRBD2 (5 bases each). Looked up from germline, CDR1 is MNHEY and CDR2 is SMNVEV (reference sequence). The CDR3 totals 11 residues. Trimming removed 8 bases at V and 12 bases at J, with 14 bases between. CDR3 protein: CASGDGGRQFF. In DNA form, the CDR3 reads TGTGCCAGCGGCGATGGGGGTAGGCAGTTCTTC.

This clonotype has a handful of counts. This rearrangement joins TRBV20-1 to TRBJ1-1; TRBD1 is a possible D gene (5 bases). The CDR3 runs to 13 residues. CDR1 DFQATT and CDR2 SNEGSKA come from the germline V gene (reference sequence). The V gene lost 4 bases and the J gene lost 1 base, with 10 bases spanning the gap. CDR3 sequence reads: CSAIQGGNTEAFF. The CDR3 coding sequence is TGCAGTGCTATCCAGGGCGGGAACACTGAAGCTTTCTTT.

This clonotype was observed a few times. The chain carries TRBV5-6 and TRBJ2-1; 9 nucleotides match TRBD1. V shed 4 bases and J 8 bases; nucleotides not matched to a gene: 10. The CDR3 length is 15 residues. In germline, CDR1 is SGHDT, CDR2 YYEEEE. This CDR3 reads CASSLTGTGPHEQFF. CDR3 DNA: TGTGCCAGCAGCCTGACCGGGACAGGGCCCCATGAGCAGTTCTTC.

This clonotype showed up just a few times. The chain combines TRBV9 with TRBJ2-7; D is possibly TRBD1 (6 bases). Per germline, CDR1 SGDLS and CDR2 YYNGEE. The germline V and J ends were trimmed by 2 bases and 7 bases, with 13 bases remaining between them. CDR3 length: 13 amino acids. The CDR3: CASSVHTGSEQYF. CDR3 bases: TGTGCCAGCAGCGTCCATACAGGGAGTGAGCAGTACTTC.

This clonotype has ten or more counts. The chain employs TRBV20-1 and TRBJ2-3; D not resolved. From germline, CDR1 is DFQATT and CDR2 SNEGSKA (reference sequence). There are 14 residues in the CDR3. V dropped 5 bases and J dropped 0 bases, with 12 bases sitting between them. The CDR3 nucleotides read TGCAGTGCTCTAGACTTGAAAAGCACAGATACGCAGTATTTT. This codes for CSALDLKSTDTQYF.

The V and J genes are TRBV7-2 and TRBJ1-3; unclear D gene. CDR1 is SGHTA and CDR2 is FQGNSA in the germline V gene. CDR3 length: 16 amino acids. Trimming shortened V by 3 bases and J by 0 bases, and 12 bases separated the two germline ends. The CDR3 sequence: CASSFPGRSSGNTIYF. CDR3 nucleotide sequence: TGTGCCAGCAGCTTCCCCGGACGGTCCTCTGGAAACACCATATATTTT.

In nucleotides, the CDR3 is TGTGCCAGCAGCTTAGGGACCCTAGCGGCCCTATCCTACGAGCAGTACTTC. It codes for CASSLGTLAALSYEQYF. The chain joins TRBV7-8 to TRBJ2-7, with 7 nucleotides matching TRBD2. The CDR3 has 17 amino acids. Germline V gene data show CDR1 as SGHVS and CDR2 as FQNEAQ. V shed 1 base and J 1 base; nucleotides not matched to a gene: 10. Full variable domain (remainder filled in from reference TRBV7-8 and TRBJ2-7): GAGVSQSPRYKVAKRGQDVALRCDPISGHVSLFWYQQALGQGPEFLTYFQNEAQLDKSGLPSDRFFAERPEGSVSTLKIQRTQQEDSAVYLCASSLGTLAALSYEQYFGPGTRLTVT.

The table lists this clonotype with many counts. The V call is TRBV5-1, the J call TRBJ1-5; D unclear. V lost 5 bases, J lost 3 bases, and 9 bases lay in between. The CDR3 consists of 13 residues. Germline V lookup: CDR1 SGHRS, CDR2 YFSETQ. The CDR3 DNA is TGCGCCAGCAGTTATGACGACAATCAGCCCCAGCATTTT. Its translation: CASSYDDNQPQHF. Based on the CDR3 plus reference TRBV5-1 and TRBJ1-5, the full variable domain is KAGVTQTPRYLIKTRGQQVTLSCSPISGHRSVSWYQQTPGQGLQFLFEYFSETQRNKGNFPGRFSGRQFSNSRSEMNVSTLELGDSALYLCASSYDDNQPQHFGDGTRLSIL.

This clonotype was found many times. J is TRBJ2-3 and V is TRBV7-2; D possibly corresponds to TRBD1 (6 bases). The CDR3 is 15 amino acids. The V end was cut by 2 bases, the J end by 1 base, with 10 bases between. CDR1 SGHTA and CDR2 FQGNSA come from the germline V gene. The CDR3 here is CASSLQGWGTDTQYF. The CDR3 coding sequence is TGTGCCAGCAGCTTACAGGGGTGGGGCACAGATACGCAGTATTTT.

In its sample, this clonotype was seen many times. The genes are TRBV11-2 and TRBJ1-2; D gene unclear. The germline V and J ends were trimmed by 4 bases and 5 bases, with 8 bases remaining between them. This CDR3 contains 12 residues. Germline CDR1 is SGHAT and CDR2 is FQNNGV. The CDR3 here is CASSSSLYGYTF. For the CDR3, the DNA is TGTGCCAGCAGCTCTTCACTTTATGGCTACACCTTC.

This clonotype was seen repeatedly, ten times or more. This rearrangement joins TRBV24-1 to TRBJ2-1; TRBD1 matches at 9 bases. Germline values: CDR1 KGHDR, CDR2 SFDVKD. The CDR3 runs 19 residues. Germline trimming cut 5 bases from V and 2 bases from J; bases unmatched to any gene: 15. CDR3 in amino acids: CATSGGDRVLGAAYNEQFF. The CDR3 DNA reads TGTGCCACCAGTGGGGGGGACAGGGTTCTCGGGGCCGCCTACAATGAGCAGTTCTTC.

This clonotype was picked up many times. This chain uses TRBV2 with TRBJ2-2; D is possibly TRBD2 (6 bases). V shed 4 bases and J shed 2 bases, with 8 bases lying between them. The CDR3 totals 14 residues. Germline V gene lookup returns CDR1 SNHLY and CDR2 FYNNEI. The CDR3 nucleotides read TGTGCCAGCAGTGGCGGGGATAACACCGGGGAGCTGTTTTTT. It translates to CASSGGDNTGELFF.